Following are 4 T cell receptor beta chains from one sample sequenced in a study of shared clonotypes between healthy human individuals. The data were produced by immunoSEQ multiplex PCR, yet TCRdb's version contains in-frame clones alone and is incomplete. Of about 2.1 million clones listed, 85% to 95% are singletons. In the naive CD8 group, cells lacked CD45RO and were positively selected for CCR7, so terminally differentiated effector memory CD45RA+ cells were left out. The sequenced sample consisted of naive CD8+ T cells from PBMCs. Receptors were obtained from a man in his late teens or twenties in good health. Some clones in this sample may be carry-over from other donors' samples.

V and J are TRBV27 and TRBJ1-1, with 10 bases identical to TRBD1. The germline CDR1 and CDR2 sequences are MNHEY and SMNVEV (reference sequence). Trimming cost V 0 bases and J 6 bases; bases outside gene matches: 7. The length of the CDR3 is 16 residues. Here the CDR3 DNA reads TGTGCCAGCAGTTTATCGGCGGGGACAGGGGACGCTGAAGCTTTCTTT. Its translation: CASSLSAGTGDAEAFF.

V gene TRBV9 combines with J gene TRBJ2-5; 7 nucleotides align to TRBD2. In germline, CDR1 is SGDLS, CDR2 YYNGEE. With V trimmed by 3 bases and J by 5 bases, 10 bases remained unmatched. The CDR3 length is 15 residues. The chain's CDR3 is CASSGEGNPGETQYF. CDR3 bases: TGTGCCAGCAGCGGGGAGGGCAACCCCGGGGAGACCCAGTACTTC.

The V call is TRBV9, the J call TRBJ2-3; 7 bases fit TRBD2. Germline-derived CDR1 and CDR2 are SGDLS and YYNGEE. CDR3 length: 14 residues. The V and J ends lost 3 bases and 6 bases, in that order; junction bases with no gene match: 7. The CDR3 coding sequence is TGTGCCAGCAGCGCCGGACTAGACGGGGATACGCAGTATTTT. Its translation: CASSAGLDGDTQYF.

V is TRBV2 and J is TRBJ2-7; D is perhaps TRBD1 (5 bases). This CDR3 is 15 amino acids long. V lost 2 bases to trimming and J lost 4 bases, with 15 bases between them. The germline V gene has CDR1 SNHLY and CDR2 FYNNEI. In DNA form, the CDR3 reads TGTGCCAGCAGTGAATCGTCAGGGATAGGATACGAGCAGTACTTC. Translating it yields CASSESSGIGYEQYF. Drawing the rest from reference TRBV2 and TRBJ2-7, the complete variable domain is EPEVTQTPSHQVTQMGQEVILRCVPISNHLYFYWYRQILGQKVEFLVSFYNNEISEKSEIFDDQFSVERPDGSNFTLKIRSTKLEDSAMYFCASSESSGIGYEQYFGPGTRLTVT.